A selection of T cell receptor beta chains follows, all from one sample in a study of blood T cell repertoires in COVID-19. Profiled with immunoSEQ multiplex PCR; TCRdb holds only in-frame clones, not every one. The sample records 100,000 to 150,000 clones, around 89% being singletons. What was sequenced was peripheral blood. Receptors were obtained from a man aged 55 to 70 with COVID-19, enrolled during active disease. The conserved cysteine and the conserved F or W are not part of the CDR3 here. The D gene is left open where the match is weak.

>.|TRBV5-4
ASSSKWEQF
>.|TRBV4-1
ASSQDRRALNTEAF
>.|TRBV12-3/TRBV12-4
ASSLWHPGGYT
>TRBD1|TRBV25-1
ASSPGTGITGELF
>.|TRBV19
ASSIAQGVEKLF
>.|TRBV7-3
ASSQTGGQPQH
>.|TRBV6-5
ASSPRGQNTGELF
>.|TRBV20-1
SASRSGGSNQPQH
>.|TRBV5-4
ASSFSPGAITEAF
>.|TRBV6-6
ASSYPRAGRVGYT
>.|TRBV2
ASSEQGSNTIY
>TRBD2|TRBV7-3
ASSQTVSGGKFSYNEQF
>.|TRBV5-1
ASSLEGEETQY
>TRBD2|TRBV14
ASSRGGTGELF
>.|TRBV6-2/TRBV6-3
ASSSIADTQY
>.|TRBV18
ASSHEGGYT
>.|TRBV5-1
ASSTLGGLLF
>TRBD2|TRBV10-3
AISESGVENIQY
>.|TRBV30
AWSGGDFEQY
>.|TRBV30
AGTGLRKDSPLH
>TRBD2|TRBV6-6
ASSFPRTSGDREQY
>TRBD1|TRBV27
ASTLFGGTGSTDTQY
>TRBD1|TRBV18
ASSTDRTLNSPLH
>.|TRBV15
ATSREGSSGNTIY
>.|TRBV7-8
ASSLVTDLGY
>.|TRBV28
ASSPFGGQLGIGQY
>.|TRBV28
ASVSVSYNSPLH
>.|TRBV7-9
ASSLLGVSTDTQY
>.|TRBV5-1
ASSSEADTGELF
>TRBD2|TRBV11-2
ASSLWPGGAYEQY
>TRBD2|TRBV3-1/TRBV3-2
ASSQDVYNAGGRYEQY
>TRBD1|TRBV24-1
ATSDPRGPETQY
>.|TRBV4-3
ASSFLRGFQPQH
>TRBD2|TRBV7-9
ASSSSRSGGAGETQY
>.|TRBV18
ASSPPSVTYEQY
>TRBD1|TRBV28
ASSLIGGIYGYT
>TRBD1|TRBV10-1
ASSRDRAGGYT
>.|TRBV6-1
ASSDQGEKLF
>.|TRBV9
ASSVEDGAYEQY
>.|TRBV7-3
ASSLLAGASYNEQF